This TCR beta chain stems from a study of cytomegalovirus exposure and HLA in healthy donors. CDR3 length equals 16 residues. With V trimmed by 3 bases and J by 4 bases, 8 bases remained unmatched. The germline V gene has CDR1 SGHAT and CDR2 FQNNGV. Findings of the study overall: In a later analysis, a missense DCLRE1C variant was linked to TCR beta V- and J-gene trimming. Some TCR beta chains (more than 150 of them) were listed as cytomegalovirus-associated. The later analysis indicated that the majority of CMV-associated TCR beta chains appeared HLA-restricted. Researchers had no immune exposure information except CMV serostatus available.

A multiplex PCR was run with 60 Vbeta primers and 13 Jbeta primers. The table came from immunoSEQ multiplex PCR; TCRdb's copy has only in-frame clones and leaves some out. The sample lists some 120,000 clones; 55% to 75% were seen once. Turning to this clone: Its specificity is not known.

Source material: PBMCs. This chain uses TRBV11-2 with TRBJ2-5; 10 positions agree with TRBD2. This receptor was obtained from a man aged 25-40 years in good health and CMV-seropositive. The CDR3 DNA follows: TGTGCCAGCAGCTTCAGACTAGCGGGCCAGACAGAGACCCAGTACTTC. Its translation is CASSFRLAGQTETQYF.